This is a list of T cell receptor beta chains from one sample in a study of blood T cell repertoires in COVID-19. The assay was immunoSEQ multiplex PCR, and TCRdb's table has in-frame clones only and misses some. The data hold under 200,000 clones, with roughly 90% observed a single time. Sequencing was carried out using peripheral blood. These receptors all stem from a man younger than 30 with COVID-19, enrolled during active disease. CDR3s leave out the opening cysteine and the closing phenylalanine or tryptophan. A D gene is named only where the DNA matches it firmly.

ASSYSGGLDEQF | TRBJ2-1 | . | TRBV6-5
ATSSHPGENTEAF | TRBJ1-1 | . | TRBV15
ASSFERDAEQF | TRBJ2-1 | TRBD2 | TRBV5-4
ASSPRQARSYEQY | TRBJ2-7 | . | TRBV13
ASSPGGYGYT | TRBJ1-2 | . | TRBV6-5
ASSKQLSSGRPQTYEQY | TRBJ2-7 | . | TRBV21-1
ASSPTQNTEAF | TRBJ1-1 | . | TRBV18
ATSDRGTGPGDQPQH | TRBJ1-5 | TRBD1 | TRBV24-1
ASAPPQGAVDEQY | TRBJ2-7 | TRBD1 | TRBV5-1
ASSLYEGGTDTQY | TRBJ2-3 | . | TRBV7-9
ATRYQEDSYEQY | TRBJ2-7 | . | TRBV15
ASTRTGGLNGYT | TRBJ1-2 | TRBD1 | TRBV6-5
ASSLYVGASYEQY | TRBJ2-7 | . | TRBV28
AWSSDRGNYGYT | TRBJ1-2 | . | TRBV30
ASSLGLANTGELF | TRBJ2-2 | TRBD2 | TRBV13
ASSLAGQVNQPQH | TRBJ1-5 | TRBD1 | TRBV7-2
ASSYVGGAYYEQY | TRBJ2-7 | . | TRBV7-2
ASSDTHNQPQH | TRBJ1-5 | . | TRBV28
ASSVFAGVNSPLH | TRBJ1-6 | . | TRBV5-6
ASQQDPSGNTIY | TRBJ1-3 | . | TRBV2
ASSVGIGDRGIYGYT | TRBJ1-2 | TRBD1 | TRBV9
ASSEGLGTEAF | TRBJ1-1 | . | TRBV21-1
ASSHRTANQPQH | TRBJ1-5 | . | TRBV3-1/TRBV3-2
ARSSQRRASSGNTIY | TRBJ1-3 | . | TRBV19
AISETGVYGYT | TRBJ1-2 | TRBD1 | TRBV10-3
ASSPVAGVRYEQY | TRBJ2-7 | TRBD2 | TRBV18
ASSQETGEGQTQY | TRBJ2-5 | . | TRBV4-3
ASSPDRMGYVLT | TRBJ2-6 | TRBD1 | TRBV27
ASSNSRNYGYT | TRBJ1-2 | . | TRBV6-5
ASSPPRGAADTQY | TRBJ2-3 | . | TRBV5-5
ASSYSITSSYNEQF | TRBJ2-1 | . | TRBV6-5
ASSLTHSTNEQF | TRBJ2-1 | . | TRBV5-1